The entry below gives a single T cell receptor beta chain sequence along with its context. Its antigen is unknown. V was shortened by 5 bases and J by 2 bases, with 10 bases between the two germline ends. Germline CDR1 is ENHRY and CDR2 is SYGVKD. The CDR3 covers 13 residues. These data are taken from a study of cytomegalovirus exposure and HLA in healthy donors. Amplification used 60 Vbeta primers and 13 Jbeta primers. Some clones are missing from TCRdb's copy, which holds only in-frame ones; the method was immunoSEQ multiplex PCR. The sample holds some 150,000 clones, roughly 73% seen once. Study results and limitations: Reportedly, a later analysis found an Asian-associated ancestry cluster had fewer N-insertions than the approximately 700-donor mean.

The sequence came from a male donor in good health and CMV-seronegative. Sequenced material: PBMCs. The J gene is TRBJ2-7, the V gene TRBV10-3; no definite D call. The CDR3 loop reads CAISPEVAYEQYF. CDR3 in DNA: TGTGCCATCAGTCCCGAGGTCGCCTACGAGCAGTACTTC.